These T cell receptor beta chains were read from a single sample in a study of CD8 T cells in Susac syndrome. TCRdb ran MiXCR on the immunoSEQ multiplex PCR reads and lists one entry per CDR3 protein. The sample includes approximately 210,000 distinct CDR3 sequences, about 95% of them seen just once. The sample consisted of CD4+ T cells from PBMCs. These receptors were collected from a human donor with Susac syndrome. Both conserved end residues are part of each CDR3. D genes are given only for firm matches. Clone size is shown for a subset of rows, as once, few, many or a class of expanded clone.

clone size | J gene | D gene | V gene | CDR3 protein | CDR3 DNA
- | TRBJ1-2 | TRBD1 | TRBV19 | CASSSDRVFYGYTF | TGTGCCAGTAGTTCGGACAGGGTCTTCTATGGCTACACCTTC
- | TRBJ1-2 | - | TRBV30 | CAWSVPGVEDGYTF | TGTGCCTGGAGTGTTCCCGGGGTGGAGGATGGCTACACCTTC
- | TRBJ1-5 | - | TRBV11-2 | CASSLVAGGNQPQHF | TGTGCCAGCAGCTTAGTGGCAGGGGGCAATCAGCCCCAGCATTTT
- | TRBJ2-5 | - | TRBV5-4 | CASSSGRRTDQETQYF | TGTGCCAGCAGCAGCGGCAGAAGGACGGACCAAGAGACCCAGTACTTC
- | TRBJ1-1 | - | TRBV6-2/TRBV6-3 | CASSYQGWNTEAFF | TGTGCCAGCAGTTACCAGGGTTGGAACACTGAAGCTTTCTTT
- | TRBJ1-2 | TRBD1 | TRBV5-1 | CASSFTQGKSYGYTF | TGCGCCAGCAGCTTTACACAGGGGAAAAGCTATGGCTACACCTTC
- | TRBJ1-5 | TRBD1 | TRBV19 | CASRGDQGDQPQHF | TGTGCCAGTAGGGGGGACCAGGGGGATCAGCCCCAGCATTTT
- | TRBJ1-6 | - | TRBV20-1 | CSASASLNSPLHF | TGCAGTGCTAGTGCCAGCCTTAATTCACCCCTCCACTTT
- | TRBJ2-1 | - | TRBV28 | CASTLRGGVAGVGEQFF | TGTGCCAGCACTTTAAGGGGGGGTGTGGCGGGGGTAGGTGAGCAGTTCTTC
once | TRBJ2-5 | TRBD1 | TRBV3-1 | CASPPRGRETQYF | TGTGCCAGCCCCCCCAGGGGGCGAGAGACCCAGTACTTC
- | TRBJ1-3 | - | TRBV3-1 | CASSQESLNTIYF | TGTGCCAGCAGCCAAGAGAGCTTGAACACCATATATTTT
- | TRBJ1-6 | - | TRBV7-8 | CASSLASGTNSPLHF | TGTGCCAGCAGCTTAGCCAGCGGGACAAATTCACCCCTCCACTTT
- | TRBJ2-7 | - | TRBV2 | CASSTGTSYEQYF | TGTGCCAGCAGTACAGGGACTTCCTACGAGCAGTACTTC
- | TRBJ2-2 | - | TRBV29-1 | CSVGMGRNTGELFF | TGCAGCGTTGGGATGGGACGTAACACCGGGGAGCTGTTTTTT
- | TRBJ2-1 | TRBD2 | TRBV2 | CASRLSSGGAVEQFF | TGTGCCAGCAGGCTCTCTAGCGGGGGGGCAGTTGAGCAGTTCTTC
- | TRBJ2-2 | TRBD1 | TRBV7-2 | CASRSMTGPPEYTGELFF | TGTGCCAGCCGATCTATGACAGGGCCCCCGGAGTACACCGGGGAGCTGTTTTTT
- | TRBJ1-1 | TRBD1 | TRBV7-2 | CATGQGPNTEAFF | TGTGCCACGGGACAGGGGCCGAACACTGAAGCTTTCTTT
- | TRBJ2-5 | - | TRBV25-1 | CASKGGIQETQYF | TGTGCCAGCAAGGGCGGTATACAAGAGACCCAGTACTTC
- | TRBJ1-5 | - | TRBV24-1 | CATSPGDDNQPQHF | TGTGCCACCAGTCCAGGGGACGACAATCAGCCCCAGCATTTT
- | TRBJ2-7 | - | TRBV20-1 | CSARHRQETYEQYF | TGCAGTGCTCGACACCGACAGGAGACCTACGAGCAGTACTTC
- | TRBJ1-6 | - | TRBV20-1 | CSARNLQGSNSPLHF | TGCAGTGCTAGAAACCTCCAGGGGAGTAATTCACCCCTCCACTTT
- | TRBJ1-2 | TRBD1 | TRBV9 | CASSVRDRDPLGGYTF | TGTGCCAGCAGCGTCCGGGACAGGGACCCTCTCGGGGGCTACACCTTC
- | TRBJ2-3 | - | TRBV15 | CATSRVDNTDTQYF | TGTGCCACCAGCAGAGTCGACAACACAGATACGCAGTATTTT
- | TRBJ2-7 | TRBD1 | TRBV28 | CASLQGPSYEQYF | TGTGCCAGCCTACAGGGGCCCTCCTACGAGCAGTACTTC
- | TRBJ2-7 | TRBD1 | TRBV15 | CATSRGGQGTNEQYF | TGTGCCACCAGCAGAGGTGGACAGGGGACAAACGAGCAGTACTTC
- | TRBJ1-6 | TRBD1 | TRBV30 | CAWSARDRRSPLHF | TGTGCCTGGAGTGCCAGGGACAGGCGCTCACCCCTCCACTTT
- | TRBJ2-1 | - | TRBV20-1 | CSARRPVDSYNEQFF | TGCAGTGCTAGACGACCGGTAGACTCCTACAATGAGCAGTTCTTC
- | TRBJ1-6 | - | TRBV12-3/TRBV12-4 | CASSLFAARSYNSPLHF | TGTGCCAGCAGTTTATTCGCGGCGCGGTCCTATAATTCACCCCTCCACTTT
- | TRBJ1-5 | - | TRBV2 | CASRLGAQPQHF | TGTGCCAGCAGGCTCGGGGCTCAGCCCCAGCATTTT
- | TRBJ1-5 | - | TRBV6-1 | CASSAPTQPQHF | TGTGCCAGCAGTGCCCCGACGCAGCCCCAGCATTTT
- | TRBJ1-2 | - | TRBV7-9 | CASSSTGSGYTF | TGTGCCAGCAGCTCCACGGGTTCTGGCTACACCTTC
- | TRBJ1-6 | - | TRBV6-5 | CASSLTRTDNSPLHF | TGTGCCAGCAGTTTAACTAGGACAGACAATTCACCCCTCCACTTT
- | TRBJ2-5 | TRBD2 | TRBV12-3/TRBV12-4 | CASSGGDQETQYF | TGTGCCAGCTCTGGGGGGGACCAAGAGACCCAGTACTTC
- | TRBJ2-5 | - | TRBV19 | CASSLRERETQYF | TGTGCCAGTAGTTTACGGGAACGGGAGACCCAGTACTTC
- | TRBJ2-7 | - | TRBV6-5 | CASSATYPGKYEQYF | TGTGCCAGCAGCGCCACGTACCCAGGGAAATACGAGCAGTACTTC
- | TRBJ1-6 | - | TRBV19 | CASSIGGSANSPLHF | TGTGCCAGTAGTATAGGAGGTTCGGCGAATTCACCCCTCCACTTT
- | TRBJ2-7 | TRBD1 | TRBV20-1 | CSARYGTGRPEQYF | TGCAGTGCTAGATACGGGACAGGGCGGCCCGAGCAGTACTTC
- | TRBJ2-7 | TRBD1 | TRBV20-1 | CSWTGEALREQYF | TGCAGTTGGACAGGGGAGGCTCTACGGGAGCAGTACTTC
- | TRBJ1-6 | TRBD1 | TRBV27 | CASRTGGGSPLHF | TGTGCCAGCAGGACAGGGGGTGGGTCACCCCTCCACTTT
- | TRBJ1-1 | - | TRBV20-1 | CSAEDSMNTEAFF | TGCAGTGCAGAGGACAGTATGAACACTGAAGCTTTCTTT
- | TRBJ2-7 | TRBD1 | TRBV5-1 | CASTHADRGEYEQYF | TGCGCCAGCACCCACGCGGACAGGGGGGAATACGAGCAGTACTTC
- | TRBJ1-2 | - | TRBV14 | CASSFSNYGYTF | TGTGCCAGCAGTTTTTCCAACTATGGCTACACCTTC
- | TRBJ1-1 | - | TRBV5-4 | CASTREGWVTEAFF | TGTGCCAGCACCCGGGAGGGTTGGGTCACTGAAGCTTTCTTT
- | TRBJ2-5 | - | TRBV6-2/TRBV6-3 | CASSKGGIGTLKETQYF | TGTGCCAGCAGTAAGGGGGGGATCGGGACACTTAAAGAGACCCAGTACTTC
- | TRBJ2-2 | - | TRBV2 | CASSELSGGELFF | TGTGCCAGCAGTGAATTATCGGGCGGGGAGCTGTTTTTT